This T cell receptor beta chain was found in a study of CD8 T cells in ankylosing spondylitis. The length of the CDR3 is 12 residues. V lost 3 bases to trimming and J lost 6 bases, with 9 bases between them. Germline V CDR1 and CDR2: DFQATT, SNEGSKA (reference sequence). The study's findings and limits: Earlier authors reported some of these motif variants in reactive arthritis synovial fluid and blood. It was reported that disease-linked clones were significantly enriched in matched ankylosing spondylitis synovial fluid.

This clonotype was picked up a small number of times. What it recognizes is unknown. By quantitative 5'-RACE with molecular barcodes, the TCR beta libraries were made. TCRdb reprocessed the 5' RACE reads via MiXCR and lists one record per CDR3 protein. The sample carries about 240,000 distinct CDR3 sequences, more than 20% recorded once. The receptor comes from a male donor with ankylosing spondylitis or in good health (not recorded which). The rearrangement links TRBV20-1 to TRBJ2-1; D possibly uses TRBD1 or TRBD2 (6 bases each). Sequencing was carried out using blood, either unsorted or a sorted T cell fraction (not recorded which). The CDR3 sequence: CSARRGANEQFF. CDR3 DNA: TGCAGTGCTAGGAGGGGGGCCAATGAGCAGTTCTTC.